The subject of this entry is one TCR beta chain. Its target is not known. Extractions gave at least 5 micrograms of total RNA per sample. This entry comes from a study of blood T cells in healthy people across ages. The germline V and J ends were trimmed by 5 bases and 7 bases, with 29 bases remaining between them. The CDR3 extends over 18 amino acids. Primers used in a second PCR of roughly 7 to 12 cycles were a sample-barcoded 5' primer and a J-beta primer mix. Each cDNA molecule, via a template-switch adaptor with 12 random nucleotides, was tagged. Each single sample gave us at least 2.5 million CDR3-containing paired-end reads. TCRdb recomputed calls from the 5' RACE reads with MiXCR, one row per CDR3 protein. Altogether fewer than 950,000 distinct CDR3 sequences are present, about 36% being singletons, with the ten largest covering approximately 12%. Regarding the study as a whole: The lack of PBMC sorting stopped any conclusive naive versus antigen-experienced comparison.

The V and J genes are TRBV12-3 or TRBV12-4 and TRBJ1-2; a possible D gene is TRBD1 (6 bases). The sample consisted of blood. This clonotype was sampled from a man aged 18 to 30 in good health. The CDR3 sequence: CASSRKDSPSGGICGYTF. The CDR3, as DNA: TGTGCCAGCAGTCGGAAGGACAGTCCTTCAGGAGGTATATGTGGCTACACCTTC.